The present TCR beta chain was sequenced within a study of T cell changes during pregnancy in multiple sclerosis. Sequenced by immunoSEQ multiplex PCR; TCRdb stores in-frame clones only, minus some. The table includes 70,000 to 85,000 clones, about 91% detected once. CDR3 length: 14 amino acids. J lost 0 bases, V lost 3 bases, and 2 bases had no gene match. Germline assignment: CDR1 SNHLY and CDR2 FYNNEI. The sample was peripheral blood, taken before pregnancy. The clonotype was recovered from a female donor with multiple sclerosis, enrolled in a pregnancy study. The V and J genes are TRBV2 and TRBJ2-7; 7 nucleotides line up with TRBD2. The CDR3 sequence is CASSDGGSSYEQYF. CDR3 bases: TGTGCCAGCAGTGACGGGGGGAGCTCCTACGAGCAGTACTTC.